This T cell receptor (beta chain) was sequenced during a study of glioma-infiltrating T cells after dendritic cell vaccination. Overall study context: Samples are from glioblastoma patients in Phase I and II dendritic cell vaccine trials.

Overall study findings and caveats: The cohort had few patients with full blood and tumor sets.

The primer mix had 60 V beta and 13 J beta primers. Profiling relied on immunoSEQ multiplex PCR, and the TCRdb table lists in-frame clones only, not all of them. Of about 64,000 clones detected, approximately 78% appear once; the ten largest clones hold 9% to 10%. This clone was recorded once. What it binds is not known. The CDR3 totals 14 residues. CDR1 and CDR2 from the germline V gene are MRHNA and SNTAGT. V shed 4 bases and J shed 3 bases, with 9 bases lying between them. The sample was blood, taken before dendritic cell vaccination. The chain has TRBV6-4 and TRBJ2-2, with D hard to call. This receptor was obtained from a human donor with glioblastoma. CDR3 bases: TGTGCCAGCAGTGCCCAGGCCCACACCGGGGAGCTGTTTTTT. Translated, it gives CASSAQAHTGELFF.